This T cell receptor beta chain appears in the sequencing data of a study of technical replicates of blood from several donors. Germline loops: CDR1 LNHDA, CDR2 SQIVND (reference sequence). This CDR3 contains 15 residues. The V gene lost 7 bases and the J gene lost 8 bases, with 20 bases spanning the gap. Using immunoSEQ multiplex PCR, the repertoire was profiled, and TCRdb retains in-frame clones only, with some absent. Seen here are more than 60,000 clones, about 83% observed once, and the top ten hold about 5.5%. Input material: PBMCs. This sequence was found in a human donor in good health. Some clones in this sample may be carry-over from other donors' samples. This sequence joins TRBV19 and TRBJ1-4; D is undetermined. The DNA for the CDR3 is TGTGCCAGTACCCCTACGGGAGCTGGAGGGGAAAAACTGTTTTTT. Translating gives CASTPTGAGGEKLFF.